This T cell receptor (beta chain) was found in a study of blood T cell repertoires in COVID-19 (TCRdb year 2020). For the study in its entirety: The collaborator samples originated in the United States, Italy and Spain and spanned the acute and convalescent phases of COVID-19. The material from the prospective study consisted of cDNA or gDNA derived from T cells, B-cell-depleted T cells, or PBMCs. A de-identified subject ID, COVID-19 status, age in years and sex were almost always included in the sample metadata. The repertoires were made available in a free public database intended to serve as a resource for research on the immune response to SARS-CoV-2. Where available, HLA class I and class II types were taken from metadata supplied by the sample provider and were not determined by assay-based typing. The samples were drawn from the first 160 participants of the ongoing ImmuneRACE study and from under 1,500 subjects provided by 6 global collaborators. The dataset comprised deeply sampled blood TCRbeta repertoires from subjects exposed to, actively infected with, or recovered from COVID-19.

After removal of 5 bases from V and 2 bases from J, the junction retains 12 bases not matched to a gene. The CDR3 numbers 17 residues from cysteine through phenylalanine. The DNA shown is the 51-base CDR3, in frame from base 1. For CDR1 and CDR2, the germline V gene (reference sequence) lists SEHNR and FQNEAQ. Whole blood was collected in K2EDTA tubes by collaborating institutions according to the institutions' own protocols. For TCRbeta analysis, collaborators shipped samples in one of three forms: frozen whole blood, isolated PBMCs, or DNA extracted from either of those sample types. Study-level results and caveats: Clinical and demographic metadata were provided uncurated, with the amount varying by source and participant.

TCRbeta CDR3 regions were amplified from genomic DNA by means of the immunoSEQ Assay, a bias-controlled multiplex PCR. On the authors' methods: Nucleated cell counts per sample were estimated from amplification of reference gene primers within the assay. To quantify the absolute abundance of each unique TCRbeta CDR3 rearrangement, sequence reads were collapsed and filtered. For each sample, productive Simpson clonality was calculated as the square root of Simpson's diversity index across productive rearrangements. Here the immuneACCESS table is served through TCRdb, limited to in-frame sequences with V and J called. Missing clones are a known gap in these copies; in checked studies unresolved V genes cover under half, and the rest lacks a known reason. V and J calls and clone size come straight from that table; D and trimming were deduced from the DNA. Here the sample has about 180,000 clones; roughly 77% occur a single time. 5% to 8.5% of the sample is held by the ten biggest clonotypes.

Points on this clone: The antigen it binds to is not known. No base-level quality is on record; no much larger clone is a single base apart.

This sequence was found in a man between 70 and 80 years old with active or convalescent COVID-19. This chain is built from TRBV7-9 and TRBJ2-1, and TRBD2 aligns with 7 junction nucleotides. Sequenced: peripheral blood. The CDR3 protein sequence reads: CASSPMASGSPYNEQFF. The nucleotide sequence reads as follows: TGTGCCAGCAGCCCCATGGCTAGCGGATCCCCCTACAATGAGCAGTTCTTC.